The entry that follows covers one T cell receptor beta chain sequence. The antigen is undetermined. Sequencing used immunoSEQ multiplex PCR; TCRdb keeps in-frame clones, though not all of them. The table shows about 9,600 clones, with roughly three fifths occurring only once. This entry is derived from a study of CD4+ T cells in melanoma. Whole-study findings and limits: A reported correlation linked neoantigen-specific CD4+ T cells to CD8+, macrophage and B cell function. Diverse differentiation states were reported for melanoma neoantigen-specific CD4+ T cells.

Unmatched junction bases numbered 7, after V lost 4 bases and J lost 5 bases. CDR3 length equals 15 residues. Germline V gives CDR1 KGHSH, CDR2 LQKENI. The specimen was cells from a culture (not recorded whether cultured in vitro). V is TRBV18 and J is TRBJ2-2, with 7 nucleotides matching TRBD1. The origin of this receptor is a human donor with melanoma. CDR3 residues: CASSLQGYSTGELFF. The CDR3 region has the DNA TGTGCCAGCTCACTACAGGGGTACTCGACCGGGGAGCTGTTTTTT.